Below, 26 T cell receptor beta chains from the same sample are listed, as sequenced in a study of T cells in Graves' hyperthyroidism and ophthalmopathy. RNA transcripts were the template for amplifying TCR beta CDR3 regions. The HTBI set primed first-round TCR CDR3 RT-PCR. TCRdb independently ran MiXCR on the multiplex PCR reads; one entry per CDR3 protein. The sample holds approximately 400,000 distinct CDR3 sequences, around 15% seen once. Sequencing was performed on blood. The receptors come from a man aged 45 to 65 with Graves' ophthalmopathy.

The V and J genes are TRBV29-1 and TRBJ2-5; D call uncertain. The V and J ends lost 4 bases and 10 bases respectively, with 10 bases between them. The CDR3 is made up of 10 amino acids. Per the germline V gene, CDR1 is SQVTM and CDR2 is ANQGSEA. In nucleotides, the CDR3 is TGCAGCGTTGCCCATGTGGACCAGTACTTC. It is translated as CSVAHVDQYF.

This clonotype was observed a few times. V and J are TRBV27 and TRBJ1-2; D gene ambiguous. V lost 5 bases and J lost 8, with 9 bases in between. Germline-derived CDR1 and CDR2 are MNHEY and SMNVEV (reference sequence). There are 11 residues in the CDR3. CDR3 sequence: CASSPPWGYTF. The CDR3 DNA sequence: TGTGCCAGCAGTCCGCCTTGGGGCTACACCTTC.

The CDR3 region is CSARQTGGGNQPQHF. In nucleotides, the CDR3 is TGCAGTGCTAGACAGACAGGGGGCGGCAATCAGCCCCAGCATTTT. J is TRBJ1-5 and V is TRBV20-1, with 10 bases that match TRBD1. The ends lost 2 bases at V and 2 bases at J; junction bases unmatched: 3. Germline V gene lookup returns CDR1 DFQATT and CDR2 SNEGSKA (reference sequence). The CDR3 is 15 residues long.

This clonotype was detected once. The rearrangement uses TRBV6-1 and TRBJ1-1; TRBD1 matches 10 bases. This CDR3 has 18 residues. In germline, CDR1 is MNHNS, CDR2 SASEGT. With V trimmed by 8 bases and J by 1 base, 16 bases remained unmatched. The CDR3: CASSPLYRTGGENTEAFF. The CDR3 nucleotides are TGTGCCAGCTCTCCTCTATACAGGACAGGGGGTGAGAACACTGAAGCTTTCTTT.

This clonotype was recorded at least ten times. The V and J genes are TRBV20-1 and TRBJ1-1; D not certain. Germline V gene sequence: CDR1 DFQATT, CDR2 SNEGSKA (reference sequence). The CDR3 consists of 14 residues. The V and J ends lost 4 bases and 0 bases respectively, with 12 bases between them. The DNA for the CDR3 is TGCAGTGCTACAGAACAGATTATGAACACTGAAGCTTTCTTT. Protein sequence: CSATEQIMNTEAFF.

A few counts support this clonotype. V gene TRBV24-1 combines with J gene TRBJ2-5, with 7 bases that match TRBD2. Germline V CDR1 and CDR2: KGHDR, SFDVKD. V was clipped by 6 bases and J by 1 base; unmatched bases: 13. The CDR3 sequence is 17 residues long. Here the CDR3 reads CATSFGTSALLQETQYF. DNA for the CDR3: TGTGCCACCAGTTTCGGAACTAGCGCGCTCCTCCAAGAGACCCAGTACTTC.

In DNA form, the CDR3 reads TGCGCCAGCAGCCCCCTCCCGGGGGATCAGCCCCAGCATTTT. Encoded protein: CASSPLPGDQPQHF. The J gene is TRBJ1-5, the V gene TRBV5-1; perhaps TRBD1 as D (5 bases). Trimming pared 4 bases from V and 5 bases from J, leaving 13 bases between. This CDR3 has 14 amino acids. Per the germline V gene, CDR1 is SGHRS and CDR2 is YFSETQ. Looking up the rest from reference TRBV5-1 and TRBJ1-5 gives the full variable domain: KAGVTQTPRYLIKTRGQQVTLSCSPISGHRSVSWYQQTPGQGLQFLFEYFSETQRNKGNFPGRFSGRQFSNSRSEMNVSTLELGDSALYLCASSPLPGDQPQHFGDGTRLSIL.

This clonotype showed up many times. The rearrangement uses TRBV7-2 and TRBJ2-7; no clear D. The germline V gene encodes CDR1 SGHTA and CDR2 FQGNSA. V was clipped by 5 bases and J by 3 bases, with 17 bases between them. This CDR3 comprises 15 residues. The CDR3: CASSAHPLGHYEQYF. The CDR3 region has the DNA TGTGCCAGCAGCGCGCACCCGCTCGGGCACTACGAGCAGTACTTC.

This clonotype was seen ten or more times. The chain recombines TRBV30 with TRBJ1-4; D is possibly TRBD1 (5 bases). The ends were cut back, 0 bases at V and 7 bases at J, with 9 bases in the middle. The CDR3 sequence is 13 residues long. Germline CDR1 is GTSNPN and CDR2 is SVGIG (reference sequence). CDR3: CAWSVTDTEKLFF. The DNA for the CDR3 is TGTGCCTGGAGTGTGACAGACACTGAAAAACTGTTTTTT. The complete variable domain, with remaining parts taken from reference TRBV30 and TRBJ1-4, reads SQTIHQWPATLVQPVGSPLSLECTVEGTSNPNLYWYRQAAGRGLQLLFYSVGIGQISSEVPQNLSASRPQDRQFILSSKKLLLSDSGFYLCAWSVTDTEKLFFGSGTQLSVL.

The genes are TRBV7-8 and TRBJ2-4; 15 nucleotides align to TRBD2. Looked up from germline, CDR1 is SGHVS and CDR2 is FQNEAQ. Losses at the gene ends were 5 bases for V and 4 bases for J; bases not matched to a gene: 18. The CDR3 loop spans 21 amino acids. CDR3 amino acids: CASSGPLGLAGGPRLKNIQYF. CDR3 nucleotide sequence: TGTGCCAGCAGCGGCCCCCTAGGACTAGCGGGAGGGCCTAGATTGAAAAACATTCAGTACTTC.

Comments on this clonotype: A much larger clone differs by one base, so this may be a read error. The chain links TRBV6-2 or TRBV6-3 to TRBJ1-1, with D possibly TRBD1 on 6 matching bases. Germline CDR1 is MNHEY and CDR2 is SVGEGT. This CDR3 is built from 16 residues. With 0 bases removed from V and 8 bases from J, the gap between germline ends came to 19 bases. In nucleotides, the CDR3 is TGTGCCAGCAGTTACTCAGGACAGAGGTGGAATGGAGAAGCTTTCTTT. Translating gives CASSYSGQRWNGEAFF.

This clonotype was counted many times. CDR3 sequence reads: CASSLGLAGVFTVQYF. In DNA, the CDR3 is TGTGCCAGCAGCCTGGGACTAGCGGGAGTATTTACAGTGCAGTACTTC. The chain carries TRBV3-1 and TRBJ2-7, with 14 nucleotides matching TRBD2. This CDR3 is 16 amino acids long. Germline V lookup: CDR1 LGHDT, CDR2 YNNKEL (reference sequence). The V and J ends lost 4 bases and 9 bases, in that order; junction bases with no gene match: 11.

This clonotype occurred many times. The chain couples TRBV12-3 or TRBV12-4 to TRBJ2-3; TRBD2 is a possible D gene (6 bases). The CDR3 is 14 amino acids. The ends were cut back, 4 bases at V and 5 bases at J, with 13 bases in the middle. The CDR3 sequence is CASSSRLAIDTQYF. CDR3 coding DNA: TGTGCCAGCAGTTCCCGGCTAGCGATAGATACGCAGTATTTT.

This clonotype was detected only a few times. This rearrangement joins TRBV19 to TRBJ1-5; a weak D match, TRBD1 (5 bases). This CDR3 is 15 amino acids long. Germline lookup yields CDR1 LNHDA and CDR2 SQIVND (reference sequence). The germline V and J ends were trimmed by 2 bases and 6 bases, with 14 bases remaining between them. CDR3 nucleotides: TGTGCCAGTAGTATATCCCCGGGGGTTAGTCAGCCCCAGCATTTT. Its protein is CASSISPGVSQPQHF.

This clonotype has a count of ten or more. The rearrangement links TRBV7-2 to TRBJ2-3; a weak D match, TRBD2 (6 bases). The CDR3 extends over 15 amino acids. The V and J ends lost 5 bases and 3 bases respectively, with 15 bases between them. The germline V gene has CDR1 SGHTA and CDR2 FQGNSA. The CDR3 sequence: CASSPQAGPTDTQYF. The CDR3 DNA is TGTGCCAGCAGCCCCCAAGCGGGTCCGACAGATACGCAGTATTTT.

This clonotype appeared many times. J is TRBJ2-1 and V is TRBV5-1; D may be TRBD1 (6 bases). V was shortened by 4 bases and J by 5 bases, with 19 bases between the two germline ends. Germline-derived CDR1 and CDR2 are SGHRS and YFSETQ. This CDR3 region has 16 residues. The CDR3 DNA is TGCGCCAGCAGCACCCGGGTCCAGGGGTTGGACAATGAGCAGTTCTTC. Translating gives CASSTRVQGLDNEQFF.

The rearrangement joins TRBV20-1 to TRBJ1-5; D is ambiguous. The V and J ends lost 0 bases and 0 bases respectively, with 15 bases between them. CDR1 and CDR2 (germline): DFQATT, SNEGSKA (reference sequence). The CDR3 is made up of 17 amino acids. The CDR3 region has the DNA TGCAGTGCTAGAGATTCCCGGGCAACTGATAGCAATCAGCCCCAGCATTTT. Translating gives CSARDSRATDSNQPQHF.

This chain uses TRBV11-2 with TRBJ2-1, with D possibly being TRBD2 (7 bases). This CDR3 has 17 residues. Germline V CDR1 and CDR2: SGHAT, FQNNGV. Trimming cost V 4 bases and J 0 bases, with 16 bases left between them. CDR3 sequence reads: CASSSRGGVTSYNEQFF. CDR3 sequence (DNA): TGTGCCAGCAGCTCCCGAGGGGGGGTTACCTCCTACAATGAGCAGTTCTTC.

The genes are TRBV15 and TRBJ1-5, with D perhaps TRBD1 (5 bases). The CDR3 is 15 amino acids. Per the germline V gene, CDR1 is LNHNV and CDR2 is YYDKDF (reference sequence). With 1 base removed from V and 4 bases from J, the gap between germline ends came to 11 bases. The CDR3 sequence: CATSRAGGVNQPQHF. The CDR3 coding sequence is TGTGCCACCAGCAGAGCGGGAGGGGTAAATCAGCCCCAGCATTTT.

As DNA, the CDR3 is TGCAGCGTTGATTCGGGCGTTAAAACCGGGGAGCTGTTTTTT. Its protein is CSVDSGVKTGELFF. V usage is TRBV29-1 and J usage is TRBJ2-2; D is undetermined. With 3 bases removed from V and 5 bases from J, the gap between germline ends came to 13 bases. CDR1 and CDR2 (germline): SQVTM, ANQGSEA. The CDR3 totals 14 residues.

This clonotype has more than one count but fewer than ten. The chain couples TRBV7-9 to TRBJ2-2; the D is unclear. In germline, CDR1 is SEHNR, CDR2 FQNEAQ (reference sequence). The CDR3 spans 15 residues. Trimming took 1 base from V and 0 from J, leaving 6 bases between them. CDR3 loop: CASSLVGPNTGELFF. The CDR3 DNA follows: TGTGCCAGCAGCTTAGTGGGTCCGAACACCGGGGAGCTGTTTTTT.

In its sample, this clonotype was seen a few times. The chain is built from TRBV3-1 and TRBJ2-4; D is unclear. Germline V gene sequence: CDR1 LGHDT, CDR2 YNNKEL (reference sequence). This CDR3 spans 17 amino acids. Deletions cut 5 bases from V and 6 bases from J, with 23 bases between. CDR3 sequence: CASSTQPTETRLNIQYF. Written as DNA, the CDR3 is TGTGCCAGCAGCACCCAACCTACAGAAACCAGGTTAAACATTCAGTACTTC.

V and J are TRBV19 and TRBJ2-5, with D perhaps TRBD2 (6 bases). V lost 5 bases, J lost 1 base, and 14 bases lay in between. This CDR3 has 15 amino acids. Germline V gives CDR1 LNHDA, CDR2 SQIVND (reference sequence). This CDR3 reads CASSPRGVIQETQYF. DNA for the CDR3: TGTGCCAGTAGTCCCCGCGGGGTGATCCAAGAGACCCAGTACTTC.

The chain links TRBV7-9 to TRBJ2-3; perhaps D is TRBD1 or TRBD2 (7 bases each). V lost 8 bases, J lost 3 bases, and 18 bases lay in between. The CDR3 has 15 amino acids. The germline V gene has CDR1 SEHNR and CDR2 FQNEAQ (reference sequence). CDR3 protein: CASDKGRGLTDTQYF. The CDR3 DNA reads TGTGCCAGCGATAAAGGGAGGGGGCTGACAGATACGCAGTATTTT.

The V gene is TRBV5-1, the J gene TRBJ2-1; TRBD2 is a possible D gene (6 bases). This CDR3 spans 17 amino acids. Trimming left V 2 bases short and J 8 bases short, with 23 bases between. Per the germline V gene, CDR1 is SGHRS and CDR2 is YFSETQ. CDR3 bases: TGCGCCAGCAGCTTTACCTCGAGCCTCGGGAGTAGCTATGAGCAGTTCTTC. The encoded protein is CASSFTSSLGSSYEQFF.

The gene calls are TRBV20-1 and TRBJ2-4, with 10 positions matching TRBD2. Germline CDR1 and CDR2: DFQATT and SNEGSKA (reference sequence). V dropped 5 bases and J dropped 6; count of bases not matched to a gene: 4. The CDR3 extends over 13 amino acids. CDR3 in amino acids: CSALAGEINIQYF. In DNA form, the CDR3 reads TGCAGTGCTCTAGCGGGAGAGATAAACATTCAGTACTTC.